These 19 T cell receptor beta chains were all obtained from the same sample, sequenced in a study of T cell responses to AZD1222 COVID-19 vaccine. The method was immunoSEQ multiplex PCR; TCRdb's version includes in-frame clones alone and lacks a portion of them. Of around 270,000 clones listed, roughly 93% are singletons. This specimen consisted of peripheral blood, obtained 28 days after the second AZD1222 dose. These receptor sequences come from an adult who received the AZD1222 COVID-19 vaccine.

The genes are TRBV9 and TRBJ2-1; 9 nucleotides agree with TRBD2. V lost 1 base, J lost 4 bases, and 6 bases stayed unmatched. The CDR3 has 16 residues. Germline V gene data show CDR1 as SGDLS and CDR2 as YYNGEE. The CDR3: CASSVTGGREYNEQFF. Written as DNA, the CDR3 is TGTGCCAGCAGCGTAACCGGCGGGAGGGAATACAATGAGCAGTTCTTC.

This clone came up once. This sequence joins TRBV28 and TRBJ1-1; 7 nucleotides align to TRBD1. J lost 4 bases, V lost 10 bases, and 9 bases had no gene match. Germline V gene sequence: CDR1 MDHEN, CDR2 SYDVKM. The CDR3 extends over 13 amino acids. For the CDR3, the DNA is TGTGCCACCTGGACAGGAAGAATCACTGAAGCTTTCTTT. Residues: CATWTGRITEAFF.

The chain has TRBV27 and TRBJ2-6, with D uncertain. The V gene's germline CDR1 is MNHEY and CDR2 SMNVEV (reference sequence). V lost 6 bases and J lost 0, with 6 bases in between. The CDR3 contains 14 residues. The CDR3 nucleotides read TGTGCCAGCAGGCCCCACTCTGGGGCCAACGTCCTGACTTTC. It codes for CASRPHSGANVLTF.

This chain uses TRBV4-2 with TRBJ2-6; D may match TRBD1 or TRBD2 (6 bases each). Germline CDR1 is LGHNA and CDR2 is YNFKEQ. This CDR3 contains 18 residues. V lost 4 bases and J lost 4, with 20 bases in between. CDR3 DNA sequence: TGTGCCAGCAGCCCGCTCGGGGGCGCAAAAGAAGGGGCCAACGTCCTGACTTTC. Translated, it gives CASSPLGGAKEGANVLTF.

The chain employs TRBV10-3 and TRBJ1-1, with D hard to call. V lost 2 bases and J lost 4, with 8 bases in between. Germline V gene sequence: CDR1 ENHRY, CDR2 SYGVKD. This CDR3 spans 13 amino acids. Here the CDR3 DNA reads TGTGCCATCAGTGAGAACGAGTCCACTGAAGCTTTCTTT. This sequence encodes CAISENESTEAFF.

The chain couples TRBV19 to TRBJ2-1; 13 positions match TRBD2. Germline V gene lookup returns CDR1 LNHDA and CDR2 SQIVND (reference sequence). V lost 6 bases and J lost 7; bases outside the gene matches: 6. This CDR3 spans 15 amino acids. The CDR3 DNA sequence: TGTGCCAGTAGAACGACTAGCGGGGGGTTAAATGAGCAGTTCTTC. This translates into CASRTTSGGLNEQFF.

The V gene is TRBV7-9, the J gene TRBJ2-2; no definite D call. V lost 2 bases to trimming and J lost 1 base, with 8 bases between them. Germline V gene data show CDR1 as SEHNR and CDR2 as FQNEAQ (reference sequence). The length of the CDR3 is 15 residues. CDR3 sequence: CASSLWHKNTGELFF. In nucleotides, the CDR3 is TGTGCCAGCAGCTTATGGCACAAGAACACCGGGGAGCTGTTTTTT.

This clone was found once. The chain joins TRBV11-2 to TRBJ1-6; TRBD1 aligns across 8 bases. The ends lost 4 bases at V and 6 bases at J; junction bases unmatched: 5. Per germline, CDR1 SGHAT and CDR2 FQNNGV. The CDR3 length is 15 residues. The CDR3 sequence: CASSSPTGGNSPLHF. The CDR3 DNA sequence: TGTGCCAGCAGCTCCCCCACAGGGGGTAATTCACCCCTCCACTTT.

This clone is a singleton in its sample. This sequence joins TRBV19 and TRBJ1-4, with a weak D call TRBD1 (6 bases). Germline assignment: CDR1 LNHDA and CDR2 SQIVND (reference sequence). V lost 5 bases and J 0 bases, leaving 19 bases between the germline ends. CDR3 length equals 18 residues. The CDR3 is CASSPGRAGAATNEKLFF. The CDR3 nucleotides read TGTGCCAGTAGTCCTGGGCGAGCAGGGGCTGCAACTAATGAAAAACTGTTTTTT.

The gene calls are TRBV12-3 or TRBV12-4 and TRBJ1-5; no reliable D call. The CDR3 has 13 amino acids. The V end lost 5 bases, the J end lost 1 base, and 6 bases lay between the germline ends. For the CDR3, the DNA is TGTGCCAGCAGTCCCCAGAGCAATCAGCCCCAGCATTTT. Its translation is CASSPQSNQPQHF.

This chain uses TRBV7-3 with TRBJ2-3, with D tentatively TRBD1 or TRBD2 (6 bases each). Germline V gene data show CDR1 as SGHTA and CDR2 as FQGTGA. There are 15 residues in the CDR3. Between the trimmed V and J ends, which lost 0 bases and 5 bases, there was a span of 12 bases. CDR3 in DNA: TGTGCCAGCAGCTTAACTGGGGGGCGAAGAGATACGCAGTATTTT. This translates into CASSLTGGRRDTQYF.

This chain uses TRBV15 with TRBJ1-5; no clear D. The CDR3 is 13 residues long. The V end lost 5 bases, the J end lost 4 bases, and 9 bases lay between the germline ends. Germline CDR1 is LNHNV and CDR2 is YYDKDF (reference sequence). CDR3 loop: CATSPFWNQPQHF. The CDR3 DNA follows: TGTGCCACCAGCCCCTTTTGGAATCAGCCCCAGCATTTT.

This clone was observed a few times. This sequence joins TRBV5-4 and TRBJ2-2; 13 bases agree with TRBD2. The CDR3 covers 16 residues. Per germline, CDR1 SGHNT and CDR2 YYREEE (reference sequence). Trimming at V came to 2 bases and at J to 6 bases, leaving 4 bases not matched to a gene. The CDR3 DNA follows: TGTGCCAGCAGCTTAGGACTAGCGGGAGAATCCGGGGAGCTGTTTTTT. As protein: CASSLGLAGESGELFF.

This clone showed up just once. This chain uses TRBV6-5 with TRBJ1-6, with no clear D. Germline CDR1 is MNHEY and CDR2 is SVGAGI. The CDR3 runs to 15 residues. Trimming stripped 7 bases from V and 4 bases from J, with 14 bases between. CDR3 loop: CASTRSELYNSPLHF. The DNA for the CDR3 is TGTGCCAGCACCAGAAGTGAATTGTATAATTCACCCCTCCACTTT.

The rearrangement joins TRBV7-2 to TRBJ1-5; D unresolved. CDR1 is SGHTA, CDR2 FQGNSA, per germline. V was shortened by 6 bases and J by 6 bases, with 12 bases between the two germline ends. CDR3 length equals 13 residues. CDR3 coding DNA: TGTGCCAGCAGTTACAGTCTGAGTCAGCCCCAGCATTTT. Protein: CASSYSLSQPQHF. The full variable domain, with the rest looked up from reference TRBV7-2 and TRBJ1-5, is GAGVSQSPSNKVTEKGKDVELRCDPISGHTALYWYRQSLGQGLEFLIYFQGNSAPDKSGLPSDRFSAERTGGSVSTLTIQRTQQEDSAVYLCASSYSLSQPQHFGDGTRLSIL.

This chain links TRBV6-1 with TRBJ1-1, with unresolved D. The germline V and J ends were trimmed by 3 bases and 0 bases, with 11 bases remaining between them. This CDR3 is built from 15 residues. Germline values: CDR1 MNHNS, CDR2 SASEGT. Written as DNA, the CDR3 is TGTGCCAGCAGTGAGAGGGAAGCAGTGAACACTGAAGCTTTCTTT. As protein: CASSEREAVNTEAFF.

The chain joins TRBV27 to TRBJ1-3; D is unclear. From germline, CDR1 is MNHEY and CDR2 SMNVEV (reference sequence). The CDR3 has 16 residues. The V end was cut by 0 bases, the J end by 8 bases, with 17 bases between. CDR3 residues: CASSLSSDHTMDTIYF. CDR3 DNA: TGTGCCAGCAGTTTATCTTCGGATCATACCATGGACACCATATATTTT.

The chain employs TRBV5-1 and TRBJ1-6; tentatively, D is TRBD1 (5 bases). The CDR3 length is 12 residues. Germline V gene data show CDR1 as SGHRS and CDR2 as YFSETQ. Trimming removed 2 bases from V and 13 bases from J, with 10 bases in between. Here the CDR3 DNA reads TGCGCCAGCAGCTTCCCTCGGGGGCCCCTCCACTTT. Amino acids: CASSFPRGPLHF.

This clone was counted a single time. This rearrangement joins TRBV6-5 to TRBJ2-7; no definite D call. CDR3 length: 13 amino acids. Trimming removed 7 bases at V and 2 bases at J, with 12 bases between. Germline CDR1 and CDR2: MNHEY and SVGAGI. The CDR3 here is CASTIPPAYEQYF. CDR3 bases: TGTGCCAGCACTATTCCCCCCGCCTACGAGCAGTACTTC.